This is a list of T cell receptor beta chains from one sample in a study of PD-L1 blockade in urothelial cancer. Data came from immunoSEQ multiplex PCR; TCRdb stores just in-frame clones and leaves some out. The sample lists roughly 100,000 clones; roughly nine tenths were seen once. This specimen was PBMCs, taken around atezolizumab (anti-PD-L1) treatment. The receptors stem from a woman of 80 years or more with urothelial cancer. CDR3s include the opening cysteine and the closing phenylalanine or tryptophan. A D gene is named only where the DNA matches it firmly. Rows may omit the clone size; those that give it use once, few, many or a size class.

d_call	clone_size	j_call	v_call	cdr3_aa	cdr3_nt
NA	NA	TRBJ1-1	TRBV7-9	CASSLEGGGASEAFF	TGTGCCAGCAGCTTAGAGGGCGGGGGGGCATCCGAAGCTTTCTTT
TRBD1	few	TRBJ1-5	TRBV18	CASSPDRANQPQHF	TGTGCCAGCTCACCCGACAGGGCCAATCAGCCCCAGCATTTT
NA	once	TRBJ2-2	TRBV28	CACRPSGGELFF	TGTGCCTGCCGACCGTCCGGGGGGGAGCTGTTTTTT
NA	NA	TRBJ2-1	TRBV11-2	CASSEDRGRGQFF	TGTGCCAGCAGCGAAGATAGGGGCCGTGGGCAGTTCTTC
TRBD2	once	TRBJ2-5	TRBV5-4	CASTSGRGETQYF	TGTGCCAGCACTAGCGGGAGGGGTGAGACCCAGTACTTC
NA	NA	TRBJ1-1	TRBV19	CASTTRVGTEAFF	TGTGCCAGCACTACTAGGGTCGGAACTGAAGCTTTCTTT
NA	NA	TRBJ1-1	TRBV30	CAWSVSGARHTEAFF	TGTGCCTGGAGTGTGTCAGGGGCGAGACACACTGAAGCTTTCTTT
NA	NA	TRBJ1-3	TRBV6-1	CASTGGSGNTIYF	TGTGCCAGCACCGGGGGGTCTGGAAACACCATATATTTT
TRBD2	NA	TRBJ2-1	TRBV5-1	CASSSGSGSYNEQFF	TGCGCCAGCAGCTCGGGTAGCGGGAGCTACAATGAGCAGTTCTTC
NA	NA	TRBJ2-7	TRBV5-6	CASSFIGSSYEQYF	TGTGCCAGCAGCTTTATCGGGAGCTCCTACGAGCAGTACTTC
NA	NA	TRBJ2-3	TRBV10-2	CASPRTETTDTQYF	TGCGCCAGCCCAAGGACAGAAACCACAGATACGCAGTATTTT
TRBD1	NA	TRBJ1-3	TRBV7-7	CASSSGTGASSGNTIYF	TGTGCCAGCAGCTCCGGGACAGGAGCATCCTCTGGAAACACCATATATTTT
NA	NA	TRBJ2-5	TRBV28	CASSIPYQETQYF	TGTGCCAGCAGTATCCCGTACCAAGAGACCCAGTACTTC
TRBD1	once	TRBJ1-4	TRBV10-3	CAISGTGDEKLFF	TGTGCCATCTCCGGGACAGGGGATGAAAAACTGTTTTTT
NA	NA	TRBJ2-6	TRBV9	CASSVAVSGANVLTF	TGTGCCAGCAGCGTAGCAGTCTCTGGGGCCAACGTCCTGACTTTC
TRBD1	NA	TRBJ1-4	TRBV18	CASSPYTGQGNEKLFF	TGTGCCAGCTCACCGTACACCGGACAGGGGAATGAAAAACTGTTTTTT
NA	NA	TRBJ2-7	TRBV9	CASSHSGQYEQYF	TGTGCCAGCAGCCATTCCGGACAATACGAGCAGTACTTC
TRBD1	NA	TRBJ1-2	TRBV13	CASSASMQGVHYGYTF	TGTGCCAGCAGCGCCTCGATGCAGGGGGTCCACTATGGCTACACCTTC
TRBD1	NA	TRBJ2-2	TRBV5-1	CASSTDRPQAGELFF	TGCGCCAGCAGCACGGACAGGCCTCAGGCCGGGGAGCTGTTTTTT
NA	NA	TRBJ2-1	TRBV11-1	CASSLVAGRSSYNEQFF	TGTGCCAGCAGCTTAGTCGCTGGGCGTAGCTCCTACAATGAGCAGTTCTTC
NA	NA	TRBJ2-1	TRBV19	CASSPGLLSYNEQFF	TGTGCCAGTAGCCCGGGACTTCTCTCCTACAATGAGCAGTTCTTC
NA	NA	TRBJ1-5	TRBV5-1	CASREGNQPQHF	TGCGCCAGCAGGGAGGGCAATCAGCCCCAGCATTTT
TRBD1	NA	TRBJ2-7	TRBV19	CASSIWPGQGPYEQYF	TGTGCCAGTAGTATTTGGCCGGGACAGGGACCCTACGAGCAGTACTTC
NA	NA	TRBJ1-4	TRBV7-9	CASSERQSTNEKLFF	TGTGCCAGCAGCGAGAGACAGTCAACTAATGAAAAACTGTTTTTT
NA	NA	TRBJ2-3	TRBV5-1	CASSLSGASTDTQYF	TGCGCCAGCAGCCTATCGGGAGCTAGCACAGATACGCAGTATTTT
NA	NA	TRBJ2-3	TRBV6-6	CASSYSFNTDTQYF	TGTGCCAGCAGTTACTCTTTCAACACAGATACGCAGTATTTT
TRBD2	NA	TRBJ2-2	TRBV5-1	CASSAGTSGYTGELFF	TGCGCCAGCAGCGCAGGGACTAGCGGGTACACCGGGGAGCTGTTTTTT
NA	NA	TRBJ2-5	TRBV9	CASSVGRAPETQYF	TGTGCCAGCAGCGTAGGGAGGGCGCCAGAGACCCAGTACTTC
NA	once	TRBJ2-3	TRBV19	CASSPRSVRTDTQYF	TGTGCCAGTAGCCCCCGAAGCGTCCGCACAGATACGCAGTATTTT
NA	NA	TRBJ1-5	TRBV20-1	CSASTGQPQHF	TGCAGTGCTAGTACAGGACAGCCCCAGCATTTT
TRBD2	NA	TRBJ2-5	TRBV29-1	CSVGTSGIETQYF	TGCAGCGTCGGGACTAGCGGGATAGAGACCCAGTACTTC
NA	NA	TRBJ2-7	TRBV5-6	CASSSQGGYEQYF	TGTGCCAGCAGCTCACAGGGTGGCTACGAGCAGTACTTC
TRBD1	NA	TRBJ2-7	TRBV18	CASSQTGDREQYF	TGTGCCAGCTCACAGACAGGGGATCGCGAGCAGTACTTC
NA	NA	TRBJ2-1	TRBV4-2	CASSPPDNEQFF	TGTGCCAGCAGCCCCCCGGACAATGAGCAGTTCTTC
TRBD1	NA	TRBJ1-2	TRBV10-3	CAISGHPTGDNYGYTF	TGTGCCATCAGTGGGCACCCGACAGGGGATAACTATGGCTACACCTTC
NA	NA	TRBJ1-5	TRBV23-1	CASSQKLPREGVPQPQHF	TGCGCCAGCAGTCAAAAGCTGCCCAGGGAGGGAGTACCGCAGCCCCAGCATTTT
NA	few	TRBJ1-5	TRBV6-1	CASSGEFSNQPQHF	TGTGCCAGCTCGGGGGAGTTTAGCAATCAGCCCCAGCATTTT
NA	NA	TRBJ1-3	TRBV5-1	CASSLAAAVVGNTIYF	TGCGCCAGCAGCTTGGCCGCGGCAGTCGTCGGAAACACCATATATTTT
TRBD2	NA	TRBJ2-7	TRBV19	CASSIRSSGSSYEQYF	TGTGCCAGTAGTATTCGGTCTAGCGGGAGCTCCTACGAGCAGTACTTC
TRBD2	NA	TRBJ2-7	TRBV6-5	CATTSGSSSYEQYF	TGTGCCACCACCAGCGGGAGTTCGTCCTACGAGCAGTACTTC
NA	NA	TRBJ2-7	TRBV6-1	CASKVGNSPGEQYF	TGTGCCAGCAAGGTCGGCAACTCCCCGGGGGAGCAGTACTTC